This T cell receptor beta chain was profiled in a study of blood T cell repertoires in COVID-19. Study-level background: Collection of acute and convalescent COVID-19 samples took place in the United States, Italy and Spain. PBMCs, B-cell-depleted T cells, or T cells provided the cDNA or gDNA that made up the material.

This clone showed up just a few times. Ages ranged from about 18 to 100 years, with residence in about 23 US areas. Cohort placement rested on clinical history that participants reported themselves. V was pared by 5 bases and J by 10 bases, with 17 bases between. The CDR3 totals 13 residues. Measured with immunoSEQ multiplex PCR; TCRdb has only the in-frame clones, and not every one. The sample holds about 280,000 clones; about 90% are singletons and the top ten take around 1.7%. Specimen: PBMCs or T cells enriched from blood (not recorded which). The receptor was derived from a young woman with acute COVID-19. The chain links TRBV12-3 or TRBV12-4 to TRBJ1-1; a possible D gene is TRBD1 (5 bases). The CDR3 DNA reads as TGTGCCAGCAGTCGGTGGTCAGGGTTTCGAGCTTTCTTT. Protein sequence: CASSRWSGFRAFF.